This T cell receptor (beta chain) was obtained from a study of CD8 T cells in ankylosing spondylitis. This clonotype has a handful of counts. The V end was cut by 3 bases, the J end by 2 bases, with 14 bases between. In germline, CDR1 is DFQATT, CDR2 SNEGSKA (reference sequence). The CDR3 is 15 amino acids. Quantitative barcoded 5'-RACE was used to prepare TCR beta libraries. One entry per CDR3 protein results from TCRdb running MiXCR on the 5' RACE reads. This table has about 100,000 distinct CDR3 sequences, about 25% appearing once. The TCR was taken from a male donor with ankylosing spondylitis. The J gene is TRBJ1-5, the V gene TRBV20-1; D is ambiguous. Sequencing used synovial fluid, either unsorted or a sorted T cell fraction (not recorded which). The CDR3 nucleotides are TGCAGTGCTAGGACGGCCCGAGGTGGCAATCAGCCCCAGCATTTT. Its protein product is CSARTARGGNQPQHF.